Shown below are 5 T cell receptor beta chains from a single sample sequenced in a study of blood T cell repertoires in COVID-19. Assay used: immunoSEQ multiplex PCR; TCRdb lists only in-frame clones, some missing. The sample carries under 200,000 clones, about 89% recorded once. Sequenced input: peripheral blood. Receptors were obtained from a man in his sixties or seventies with acute or convalescent COVID-19.

The gene calls are TRBV14 and TRBJ2-1, with a tentative D call TRBD1 (5 bases). This CDR3 spans 15 amino acids. CDR1 is SGHDN and CDR2 is FVKESK in the germline V gene. V was cut by 3 bases and J by 5 bases, with 14 bases left in between. In nucleotides, the CDR3 is TGTGCCAGCAGCCAGGGCAGGGCGCGGAACAATGAGCAGTTCTTC. This sequence encodes CASSQGRARNNEQFF.

This chain connects TRBV24-1 to TRBJ2-2; 7 bases line up with TRBD2. With 3 bases clipped from V and 0 bases from J, the junction kept 3 bases outside the gene matches. Germline V lookup: CDR1 KGHDR, CDR2 SFDVKD. The CDR3 is 16 residues long. The CDR3 loop reads CATSDPAGANTGELFF. The CDR3 DNA follows: TGTGCCACCAGTGATCCCGCGGGGGCGAACACCGGGGAGCTGTTTTTT.

The J gene is TRBJ2-1, the V gene TRBV20-1, with TRBD1 identical over 7 bases. This CDR3 region has 11 residues. Trimming at V came to 6 bases and at J to 11 bases, leaving 7 bases not matched to a gene. Germline V gene lookup returns CDR1 DFQATT and CDR2 SNEGSKA (reference sequence). CDR3 in amino acids: CSANDRAQQFF. CDR3 coding DNA: TGCAGTGCGAACGACAGGGCCCAGCAGTTCTTC.

The rearrangement links TRBV7-9 to TRBJ2-7; D is uncertain. Trimming removed 0 bases from V and 1 base from J, with 10 bases in between. The V gene's germline CDR1 is SEHNR and CDR2 FQNEAQ (reference sequence). There are 15 residues in the CDR3. The CDR3 here is CASSLAFPISYEQYF. The CDR3 DNA is TGTGCCAGCAGCTTAGCGTTCCCCATTTCCTACGAGCAGTACTTC.

This chain links TRBV5-1 with TRBJ2-5, with D perhaps TRBD1 (5 bases). Germline V gene lookup returns CDR1 SGHRS and CDR2 YFSETQ. Trimming left V 0 bases short and J 7 bases short, with 16 bases between. There are 15 residues in the CDR3. This chain's CDR3 is CASSLEGNSPGTQYF. For the CDR3, the DNA is TGCGCCAGCAGCTTGGAGGGGAACTCCCCCGGGACCCAGTACTTC.